This passage covers 16 T cell receptor beta chains from one sample sequenced in a study of a mutant IDH1 vaccine in newly diagnosed glioma. Time point given: baseline, week 1 (first vaccination visit). Treatment specified: pre-vaccination baseline after standard-of-care therapy. The method was immunoSEQ multiplex PCR; TCRdb's version includes in-frame clones alone and lacks a portion of them. The sample yields 45,000 to 65,000 clones, about four fifths seen once. Sequencing was performed on PBMCs, taken from a glioma patient treated with radiotherapy, temozolomide or both. These TCRs come from a man aged 18-30 years with glioma.

The chain combines TRBV25-1 with TRBJ1-1; D uncertain. This CDR3 is 13 amino acids long. V was trimmed by 8 bases and J by 1 base, leaving 11 bases between them. CDR1 and CDR2 from the germline V gene are MGHDK and SYGVNS. CDR3 loop: CASSWDWNTEAFF. The CDR3 DNA is TGTGCCAGCTCTTGGGATTGGAACACTGAAGCTTTCTTT.

V and J are TRBV10-3 and TRBJ1-1; D is unclear. This CDR3 contains 13 residues. The germline V gene encodes CDR1 ENHRY and CDR2 SYGVKD. Trimming left V 6 bases short and J 11 bases short, with 19 bases between. The CDR3 region has the DNA TGTGCCATCAGCCCTTTGGAGGGTAGTATGGCTTTCTTT. Protein: CAISPLEGSMAFF.

The rearrangement uses TRBV28 and TRBJ2-2; 7 bases agree with TRBD2. This CDR3 comprises 14 residues. V shed 3 bases, J shed 7 bases, and the junction held 5 bases outside the gene matches. CDR1 is MDHEN, CDR2 SYDVKM, per germline. The CDR3 loop reads CASSFTRENGELFF. The CDR3, as DNA: TGTGCCAGCAGTTTTACGCGGGAGAACGGGGAGCTGTTTTTT.

This clone was recorded only once. This chain links TRBV2 with TRBJ1-1; D might be TRBD1 (5 bases). Germline lookup yields CDR1 SNHLY and CDR2 FYNNEI. This CDR3 has 17 residues. Trimming removed 4 bases from V and 0 bases from J, with 18 bases in between. CDR3 region: CASSGKGGAPMNTEAFF. The CDR3 DNA sequence: TGTGCCAGCAGTGGAAAAGGAGGGGCACCCATGAACACTGAAGCTTTCTTT.

V and J are TRBV9 and TRBJ2-1; 9 nucleotides align to TRBD2. V lost 3 bases and J lost 12; bases outside the gene matches: 4. CDR3 size: 12 residues. The germline CDR1 and CDR2 sequences are SGDLS and YYNGEE. CDR3 amino acids: CASSGSGGMQFF. The CDR3 DNA reads TGTGCCAGCAGCGGTAGCGGGGGAATGCAGTTCTTC. Variable domain in full (rest from reference TRBV9 and TRBJ2-1): DSGVTQTPKHLITATGQRVTLRCSPRSGDLSVYWYQQSLDQGLQFLIQYYNGEERAKGNILERFSAQQFPDLHSELNLSSLELGDSALYFCASSGSGGMQFFGPGTRLTVL.

This chain joins TRBV4-3 and TRBJ2-1, with TRBD2 matching 12 bases. CDR3 length: 16 amino acids. Germline lookup yields CDR1 LGHNA and CDR2 YSLEER. Germline trimming cut 5 bases from V and 5 bases from J; bases unmatched to any gene: 7. In DNA, the CDR3 is TGCGCCAGCAGCTTCCGACTAGCGGGGGACCACAATGAGCAGTTCTTC. The encoded protein is CASSFRLAGDHNEQFF.

The J gene is TRBJ2-1, the V gene TRBV2, with TRBD2 matching 8 bases. Germline CDR1 is SNHLY and CDR2 is FYNNEI. J was trimmed by 0 bases and V by 6 bases; bases with no gene match: 7. The CDR3 is 16 amino acids. The DNA of the CDR3 is TGTGCCAGCAGGCGACTAGCGACGAGCTCCTACAATGAGCAGTTCTTC. Its protein product is CASRRLATSSYNEQFF.

This clone was detected once. This chain connects TRBV5-8 to TRBJ1-2; tentative D call: TRBD1 (6 bases). V lost 1 base and J lost 10, with 17 bases in between. Germline V CDR1 and CDR2: SGHTS, YDEGEE. The CDR3 contains 14 residues. CDR3 bases: TGTGCCAGCAGCTTGTCCCCTGTCAGGGGAGCCTACACCTTC. Its translation: CASSLSPVRGAYTF.

As to this clone: A read error may account for a junction end that differs from germline. V is TRBV18 and J is TRBJ1-1; D gene ambiguous. The CDR3 runs 15 residues. Looked up from germline, CDR1 is KGHSH and CDR2 is LQKENI. CDR3 bases: TGTGCCAGCTCATCACCGGGCCCGAGGAGGACTGAAGCTTTCTTT. Amino acids: CASSSPGPRRTEAFF.

This chain connects TRBV5-6 to TRBJ1-1; D not resolved. V lost 4 bases, J lost 5 bases, and 12 bases lay in between. Looked up from germline, CDR1 is SGHDT and CDR2 is YYEEEE. CDR3 length: 13 amino acids. The CDR3 is CASSVMRGTEAFF. CDR3 sequence (DNA): TGTGCCAGCAGCGTAATGAGAGGGACTGAAGCTTTCTTT. The full variable domain, completed using reference TRBV5-6 and TRBJ1-1, is DAGVTQSPTHLIKTRGQQVTLRCSPKSGHDTVSWYQQALGQGPQFIFQYYEEEERQRGNFPDRFSGHQFPNYSSELNVNALLLGDSALYLCASSVMRGTEAFFGQGTRLTVV.

This clone was seen more than once but under ten times. The genes are TRBV19 and TRBJ2-4, with 7 bases fitting TRBD2. The CDR3 sequence is 14 residues long. CDR1 and CDR2 from the germline V gene are LNHDA and SQIVND (reference sequence). V shed 6 bases and J 6 bases; nucleotides not matched to a gene: 8. This CDR3 is CASRGGGGVNIQYF. The CDR3 region has the DNA TGTGCCAGTAGAGGTGGGGGGGGTGTAAACATTCAGTACTTC.

The V gene is TRBV4-3, the J gene TRBJ2-7; D might be TRBD1 (6 bases). Germline V gives CDR1 LGHNA, CDR2 YSLEER. The germline V and J ends were trimmed by 0 bases and 6 bases, with 9 bases remaining between them. This CDR3 contains 13 residues. As DNA, the CDR3 is TGCGCCAGCAGCCAAGATCTGGGGGCCGAGCAGTACTTC. Translating it yields CASSQDLGAEQYF.

V gene TRBV6-6 combines with J gene TRBJ2-3, with 11 bases identical to TRBD2. The CDR3 loop spans 15 amino acids. V dropped 7 bases and J dropped 6; count of bases not matched to a gene: 9. Germline lookup yields CDR1 MNHNY and CDR2 SVGAGI (reference sequence). The CDR3 DNA is TGTGCCAGCACCATACTAGCGGGAGTAGAGGATACGCAGTATTTT. Translating gives CASTILAGVEDTQYF.

This sequence joins TRBV7-9 and TRBJ1-3; TRBD1 agrees at 8 bases. CDR3 length: 14 amino acids. V was clipped by 3 bases and J by 5 bases; unmatched bases: 3. Germline CDR1 reads SEHNR; CDR2 reads FQNEAQ (reference sequence). The CDR3 loop is CASSFTGGRNTIYF. CDR3 DNA sequence: TGTGCCAGCAGCTTTACAGGGGGGCGAAACACCATATATTTT.

V is TRBV5-1 and J is TRBJ2-2; the D gene is possibly TRBD1 (6 bases). Per the germline V gene, CDR1 is SGHRS and CDR2 is YFSETQ. The CDR3 has 16 amino acids. The V end lost 2 bases, the J end lost 0 bases, and 11 bases lay between the germline ends. The CDR3 region is CASSLRQASNTGELFF. The CDR3 DNA sequence: TGCGCCAGCAGCTTACGACAGGCGTCGAACACCGGGGAGCTGTTTTTT.

The chain uses TRBV4-1 and TRBJ2-7; 9 bases fit TRBD1. The CDR3 length is 14 residues. CDR1 MGHRA and CDR2 YSYEKL come from the germline V gene. V lost 0 bases to trimming and J lost 4 bases; unmatched junction nucleotides: 1. This CDR3 is CASSQDGTGYEQYF. In DNA, the CDR3 is TGCGCCAGCAGCCAAGATGGGACAGGGTACGAGCAGTACTTC.